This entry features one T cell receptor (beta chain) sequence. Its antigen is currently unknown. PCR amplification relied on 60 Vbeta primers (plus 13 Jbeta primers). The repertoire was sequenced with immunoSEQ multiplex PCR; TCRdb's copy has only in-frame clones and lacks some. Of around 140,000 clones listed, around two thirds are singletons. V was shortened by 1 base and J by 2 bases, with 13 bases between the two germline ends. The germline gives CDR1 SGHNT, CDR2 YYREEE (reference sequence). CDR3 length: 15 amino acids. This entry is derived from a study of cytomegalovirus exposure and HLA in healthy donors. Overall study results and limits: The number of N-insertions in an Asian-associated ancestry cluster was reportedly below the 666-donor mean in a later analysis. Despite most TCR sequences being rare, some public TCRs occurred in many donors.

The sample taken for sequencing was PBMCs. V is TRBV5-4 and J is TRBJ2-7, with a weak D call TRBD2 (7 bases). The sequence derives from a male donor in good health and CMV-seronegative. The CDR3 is CASSLTGGLPYEQYF. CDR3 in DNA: TGTGCCAGCAGCTTGACGGGGGGCCTCCCCTACGAGCAGTACTTC. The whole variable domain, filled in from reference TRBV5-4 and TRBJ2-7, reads ETGVTQSPTHLIKTRGQQVTLRCSSQSGHNTVSWYQQALGQGPQFIFQYYREEENGRGNFPPRFSGLQFPNYSSELNVNALELDDSALYLCASSLTGGLPYEQYFGPGTRLTVT.